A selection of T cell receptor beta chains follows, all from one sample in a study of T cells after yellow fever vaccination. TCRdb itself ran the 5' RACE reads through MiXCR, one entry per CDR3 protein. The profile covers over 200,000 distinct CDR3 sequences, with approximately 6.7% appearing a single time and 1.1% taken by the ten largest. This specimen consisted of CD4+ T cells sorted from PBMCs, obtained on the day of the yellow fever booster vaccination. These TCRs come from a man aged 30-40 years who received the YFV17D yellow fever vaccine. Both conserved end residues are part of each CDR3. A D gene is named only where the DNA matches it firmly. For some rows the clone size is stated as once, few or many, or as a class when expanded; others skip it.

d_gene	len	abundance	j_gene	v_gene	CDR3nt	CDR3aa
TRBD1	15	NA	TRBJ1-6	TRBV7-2	TGTGCCAGCAGCGGCCGACAGGGTGATAATTCACCCCTCCACTTT	CASSGRQGDNSPLHF
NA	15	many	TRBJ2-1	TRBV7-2	TGTGCCAGCAGCTTGGACTACCAACCCCACAATGAGCAGTTCTTC	CASSLDYQPHNEQFF
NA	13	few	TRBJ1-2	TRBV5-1	TGCGCCAGCAGCTTGTCGAGGGACTATGGCTACACCTTC	CASSLSRDYGYTF
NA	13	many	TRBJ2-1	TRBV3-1	TGTGCCAGCAGCCCGGCTAGGGGAAATGAGCAGTTCTTC	CASSPARGNEQFF
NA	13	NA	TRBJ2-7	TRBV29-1	TGCAGCGTGTGGGACGTTAGCTCCTACGAGCAGTACTTC	CSVWDVSSYEQYF
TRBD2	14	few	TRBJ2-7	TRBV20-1	TGCAGTGCTACCCTGACTAGCGGGATGAGCGAGCAGTACTTC	CSATLTSGMSEQYF
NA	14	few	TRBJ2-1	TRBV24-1	TGTGCCACCAGAGGCGGGGACTTCTACAATGAGCAGTTCTTC	CATRGGDFYNEQFF
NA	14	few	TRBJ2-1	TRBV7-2	TGTGCCAGCAGCCCCGCGATCCCCTACAATGAGCAGTTCTTC	CASSPAIPYNEQFF
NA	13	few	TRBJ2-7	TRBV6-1	TGTGCCAGCAGAGGACCGGGCCTCTACGAGCAGTACTTC	CASRGPGLYEQYF
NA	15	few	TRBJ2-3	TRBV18	TGTGCCAGCTCACCATCTGAGGGCACCACAGATACGCAGTATTTT	CASSPSEGTTDTQYF
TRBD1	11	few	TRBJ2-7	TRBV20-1	TGCAGTGCCTGGACAGGGAACGAGCAGTACTTC	CSAWTGNEQYF
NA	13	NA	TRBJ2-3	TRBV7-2	TGTGCCAGCAGCTTACCCAGGGGTAATACGCAGTATTTT	CASSLPRGNTQYF
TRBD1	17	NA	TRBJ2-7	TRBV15	TGTGCCACCAGCAGAGATCAGCGGGACAGGGGACGCTACGAGCAGTACTTC	CATSRDQRDRGRYEQYF
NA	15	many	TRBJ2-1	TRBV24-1	TGTGCCACCAGTGATTTGAAAAAGGGTTACAATGAGCAGTTCTTC	CATSDLKKGYNEQFF
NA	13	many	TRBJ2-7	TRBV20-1	TGCAGTGCTAGGGGACGATGGGGCGACGAGCAGTACTTC	CSARGRWGDEQYF
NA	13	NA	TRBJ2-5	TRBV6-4	TGTGCCAGCAGAGCAGGGCCGGGAGAGACCCAGTACTTC	CASRAGPGETQYF
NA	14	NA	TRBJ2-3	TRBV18	TGTGCCAGCTCACCGGCGGAGTCAAGTAATACGCAGTATTTT	CASSPAESSNTQYF
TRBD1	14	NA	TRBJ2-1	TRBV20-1	TGCAGTGCTAGAGACGGGACAGGGGTACGTGAGCAGTTCTTC	CSARDGTGVREQFF
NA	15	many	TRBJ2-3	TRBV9	TGTGCCAGCAGCGATGGTACTAGCAGGACGGCTACGCAGTATTTT	CASSDGTSRTATQYF
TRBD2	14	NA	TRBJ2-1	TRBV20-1	TGCAGTGCTACCGGGACTAGCGTGGGCAATGAGCAGTTCTTC	CSATGTSVGNEQFF
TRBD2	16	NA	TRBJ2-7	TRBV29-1	TGCAGCGTTGAAGGCGGACTAGCGGGAAGTTCCTACGAGCAGTACTTC	CSVEGGLAGSSYEQYF
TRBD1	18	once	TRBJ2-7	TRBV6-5	TGTGCCATCAGTTACTCGATAAACACAGGGGGATATTCCTACGAGCAGTACTTC	CAISYSINTGGYSYEQYF
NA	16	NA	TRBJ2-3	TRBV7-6	TGTGCCAGCAGCTTAATGCCAGCGGCTAGCACAGATACGCAGTATTTT	CASSLMPAASTDTQYF
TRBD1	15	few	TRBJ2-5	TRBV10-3	TGTGCCATCAGCGATAAGACAGGGGGGGAAGAGACCCAGTACTTC	CAISDKTGGEETQYF
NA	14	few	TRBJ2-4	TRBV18	TGTGCCAGCTCACCACCAGTAGGGTCCGGCATTCAGTACTTC	CASSPPVGSGIQYF
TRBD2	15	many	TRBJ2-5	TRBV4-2	TGTGCCAGCAGCCAATTCTTAGCGGGGGTGGAGACCCAGTACTTC	CASSQFLAGVETQYF
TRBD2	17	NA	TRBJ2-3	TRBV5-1	TGCGCCAGCAGCTTGGACCGGCGGCTAGCGGGCACAGATACGCAGTATTTT	CASSLDRRLAGTDTQYF
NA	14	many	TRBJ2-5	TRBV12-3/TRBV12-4	TGTGCCAGCAGTTTCATCGGCAGGGGAGAGACCCAGTACTTC	CASSFIGRGETQYF
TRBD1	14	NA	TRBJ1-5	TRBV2	TGTGCCAGCAGCGGACAGGGAGGTTGGCAGCCCCAGCATTTT	CASSGQGGWQPQHF
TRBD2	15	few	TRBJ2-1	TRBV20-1	TGCAGTGCTCCCTACGGGACTAGTCCTCGGAATGAGCAGTTCTTC	CSAPYGTSPRNEQFF
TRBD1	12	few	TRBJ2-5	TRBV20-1	TGCAGTGGGAGACAGGGCCAAGAGACCCAGTACTTC	CSGRQGQETQYF
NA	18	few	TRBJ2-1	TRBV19	TGTGCCAGTAGTATAGAAGGTTCCGGCATCCGCTCCTACAATGAGCAGTTCTTC	CASSIEGSGIRSYNEQFF
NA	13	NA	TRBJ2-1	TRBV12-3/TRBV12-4	TGTGCCAGCAGGGTAACCCGGGACGCTGAGCAGTTCTTC	CASRVTRDAEQFF
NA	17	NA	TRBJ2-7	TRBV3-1	TGTGCCAGCAGCCAAGATCTCGGCCAGGGCTTGACCTACGAGCAGTACTTC	CASSQDLGQGLTYEQYF
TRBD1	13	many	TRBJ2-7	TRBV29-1	TGCAGCGCAGGACAGGGGTTATACGACAAGCAGTACTTC	CSAGQGLYDKQYF
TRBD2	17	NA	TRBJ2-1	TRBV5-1	TGCGCCAGCAGCTTGGGACTAGCGGTGAGCTCCTACAATGAGCAGTTCTTC	CASSLGLAVSSYNEQFF
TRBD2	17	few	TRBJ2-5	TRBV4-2	TGTGCCAGCCTGTGGGGACTACATTGCGCCTGGAGGGAGACCCAGTACTTC	CASLWGLHCAWRETQYF
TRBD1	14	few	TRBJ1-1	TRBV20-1	TGCAGTGCTCCCCGACCCGGGACAGGGGATGAAGCTTTCTTT	CSAPRPGTGDEAFF
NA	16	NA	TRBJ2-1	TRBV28	TGTGCCAGCAGTTCCTACTCAGCTGCGGCCTACAATGAGCAGTTCTTC	CASSSYSAAAYNEQFF
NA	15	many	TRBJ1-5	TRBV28	TGTGCCAGCAGTTTGCTCTCAGGGGCCAATCAGCCCCAGCATTTT	CASSLLSGANQPQHF
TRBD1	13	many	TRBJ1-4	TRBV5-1	TGCGCCAGCAGCTCGGGGACAGGGGAAAAACTGTTTTTT	CASSSGTGEKLFF
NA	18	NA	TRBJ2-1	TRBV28	TGTGCCAGCAGTTTATGGTTTGTCGGTAGGAAAACCTACAATGAGCAGTTCTTC	CASSLWFVGRKTYNEQFF
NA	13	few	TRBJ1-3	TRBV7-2	TGTGCCAGCAGCGGAACGGGACGCGGCACCATATATTTT	CASSGTGRGTIYF
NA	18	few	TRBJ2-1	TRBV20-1	TGCAGTGCTACCCAGTGGCAGGGTACAGGCGGGGCCTACAATGAGCAGTTCTTC	CSATQWQGTGGAYNEQFF
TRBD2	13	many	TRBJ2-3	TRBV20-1	TGCCTTCTTCTCAGCGGGAGGTCAAATACGCAGTATTTT	CLLLSGRSNTQYF
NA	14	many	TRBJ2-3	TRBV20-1	TGCAGTGCTAGTCAAGCGAAAGGGACAGATACGCAGTATTTT	CSASQAKGTDTQYF